This TCR beta chain was recorded in a study of CD8 T cells in Susac syndrome. V dropped 3 bases and J dropped 1; count of bases not matched to a gene: 7. There are 16 residues in the CDR3. CDR1 GTSNPN and CDR2 SVGIG come from the germline V gene (reference sequence). Sequencing of TCR beta drew on CD8+ and CD4+ T cells from blood. FACS was used to enrich TEMRA cells, whereas the CD8+ and CD4+ T cells were obtained by negative isolation. An input of roughly 0.5 to 1 ug of RNA was subjected to reverse transcription using random hexamers. MiXCR, run by TCRdb on the immunoSEQ multiplex PCR reads, gives a single entry per CDR3 protein. The data show about 140,000 distinct CDR3 sequences, 95% seen once.

The clonotype was recovered from a human donor with multiple sclerosis. The V gene is TRBV30, the J gene TRBJ2-1; 9 bases agree with TRBD2. The sequenced material came from CD4+ T cells from PBMCs. CDR3 in DNA: TGTGCCTGGAGACCCAGCGGGGGGCTTTCCTACAATGAGCAGTTCTTC. It is translated as CAWRPSGGLSYNEQFF.